This T cell receptor (beta chain) was captured by sequencing in a study of blood T cell repertoires in COVID-19. For the study at large: Nucleic acid was either cDNA or gDNA, and it came from T cells, B-cell-depleted T cells, or PBMCs.

TCRdb's table, derived via immunoSEQ multiplex PCR, lists solely in-frame clones and lacks some. Of about 140,000 clones in the sample, approximately 80% were seen once. Between the trimmed V and J ends, which lost 0 bases and 8 bases, there was a span of 11 bases. CDR3 length: 14 amino acids. CDR1 is SGHDT and CDR2 is YYEEEE in the germline V gene. The chain combines TRBV5-6 with TRBJ1-4; D possibly corresponds to TRBD1 (6 bases). Sequencing input: peripheral blood. This clonotype originated in a man aged 45-65 years with acute or convalescent COVID-19. Here the CDR3 reads CASSLDRVEEKLFF. The CDR3 DNA is TGTGCCAGCAGCTTGGACAGGGTTGAGGAAAAACTGTTTTTT.